These T cell receptor beta chains were read from a single sample in a study of metastatic and nonmetastatic thyroid tumors. TCRdb reassembled clones from the PCR reads with MiXCR. Altogether tens of thousands of clones are present, approximately 12% being singletons, with the ten largest covering 7% to 10%. Material for sequencing was tumor tissue. These receptors were collected from a female donor with papillary thyroid cancer or a benign thyroid nodule (not recorded which). Some clones in this sample may be carry-over from other donors' samples. CDR3s include the opening cysteine and the closing phenylalanine or tryptophan. Each record gives: clone size, CDR3 length, V gene, J gene, D gene, CDR3 DNA, CDR3 protein. D genes are given only for firm matches. Clone size is not always given. Where it is, it says once, few, many or a class for expanded clones.

abundance: many
len: 10
v_gene: TRBV20-1
j_gene: TRBJ2-3
d_gene: .
CDR3nt: TGCAGTGCTATAATCGATACGCAGTATTTT
CDR3aa: CSAIIDTQYF

abundance: many
len: 13
v_gene: TRBV5-1
j_gene: TRBJ2-1
d_gene: TRBD2
CDR3nt: TGCGCTAGTAGCGGGGACGCTTACAATGAGCAGTTCTTC
CDR3aa: CASSGDAYNEQFF

abundance: many
len: 13
v_gene: TRBV2
j_gene: TRBJ2-5
d_gene: .
CDR3nt: TGTGCCAGCGATCGACAGGTACAAGAGACCCAGTACTTC
CDR3aa: CASDRQVQETQYF

abundance: few
len: 15
v_gene: TRBV19
j_gene: TRBJ1-5
d_gene: .
CDR3nt: TGTGCCAGTTCATCCATCGGACGCGAGGTCCAGCCCCAGCATTTT
CDR3aa: CASSSIGREVQPQHF

abundance: .
len: 16
v_gene: TRBV9
j_gene: TRBJ2-1
d_gene: TRBD2
CDR3nt: TGTGCCAGCAGCATATGTCTAGCGGGAGGACCCAATGAGCAGTTCTTC
CDR3aa: CASSICLAGGPNEQFF

abundance: many
len: 16
v_gene: TRBV30
j_gene: TRBJ2-1
d_gene: TRBD2
CDR3nt: TGTGCCTGGAGTGTGACAAGAGGACTAGCGTACAATGAGCAGTTCTTC
CDR3aa: CAWSVTRGLAYNEQFF

abundance: many
len: 18
v_gene: TRBV3-1
j_gene: TRBJ2-1
d_gene: TRBD1
CDR3nt: TGTGCCAGCAGCCAAGGAGGTAGGGCGACAGGGCCCTACAATGAGCAGTTCTTC
CDR3aa: CASSQGGRATGPYNEQFF

abundance: .
len: 15
v_gene: TRBV11-2
j_gene: TRBJ2-7
d_gene: TRBD1
CDR3nt: TGTGCCAGCAAAACAGGGGGCGACGCACCATACGAGCAGTACTTC
CDR3aa: CASKTGGDAPYEQYF

abundance: many
len: 14
v_gene: TRBV2
j_gene: TRBJ2-1
d_gene: TRBD2
CDR3nt: TGTGCCAGCAGCGCGACTAGCGGGAGAGCCGAGCAGTTCTTC
CDR3aa: CASSATSGRAEQFF

abundance: few
len: 15
v_gene: TRBV5-1
j_gene: TRBJ2-1
d_gene: TRBD2
CDR3nt: TGCGCCAGCAGGGGACGAAACACCCCGGGCGGGAGTAAGTTCTTC
CDR3aa: CASRGRNTPGGSKFF

abundance: many
len: 17
v_gene: TRBV2
j_gene: TRBJ2-2
d_gene: .
CDR3nt: TGTGCCAGCAGCAACCTCCTGGACTTCACGAACACCGGGGAGCTGTTTTTT
CDR3aa: CASSNLLDFTNTGELFF

abundance: many
len: 18
v_gene: TRBV6-5
j_gene: TRBJ2-3
d_gene: TRBD2
CDR3nt: TGTGCCAGCAGCTCCGGGACTAGCGGGAGGGAAAGCACAGATACGCAGTATTTT
CDR3aa: CASSSGTSGRESTDTQYF

abundance: many
len: 16
v_gene: TRBV6-1
j_gene: TRBJ2-2
d_gene: .
CDR3nt: TGTGCCAGCAGTGATCTAACCGGGACTAACACCGGGGAGCTGTTTTTT
CDR3aa: CASSDLTGTNTGELFF

abundance: many
len: 15
v_gene: TRBV5-1
j_gene: TRBJ1-1
d_gene: .
CDR3nt: TGCGCCAGCAATCCGGCTGGGGGCATGAACACTGAAGCTTTCTTT
CDR3aa: CASNPAGGMNTEAFF

abundance: many
len: 16
v_gene: TRBV11-3
j_gene: TRBJ2-1
d_gene: TRBD2
CDR3nt: TGTGCCAGCAGCCAAAGACTAGCGGGAGGTGGGAATGAGCAGTTCTTC
CDR3aa: CASSQRLAGGGNEQFF

abundance: few
len: 14
v_gene: TRBV6-4
j_gene: TRBJ2-1
d_gene: TRBD2
CDR3nt: TGTGCCAGCAGTGGGACTAGCGGGAGCAATGAGCAGTTCTTC
CDR3aa: CASSGTSGSNEQFF

abundance: many
len: 13
v_gene: TRBV6-1
j_gene: TRBJ1-2
d_gene: .
CDR3nt: TGTGCCAGCAGTGAATTAGGACAGCGGGGCTACACCTTC
CDR3aa: CASSELGQRGYTF

abundance: many
len: 15
v_gene: TRBV3-1
j_gene: TRBJ1-2
d_gene: .
CDR3nt: TGTGCCAGCAGTTACGGGACACAGGCTAACTATGGCTACACCTTC
CDR3aa: CASSYGTQANYGYTF

abundance: .
len: 16
v_gene: TRBV12-3/TRBV12-4
j_gene: TRBJ2-4
d_gene: .
CDR3nt: TGTGCCAGAAACTCCACACCGCGGGCTCCGGGCAAAATTCAGTACTTC
CDR3aa: CARNSTPRAPGKIQYF

abundance: many
len: 13
v_gene: TRBV7-7
j_gene: TRBJ2-7
d_gene: .
CDR3nt: TGTGCTAGCAGCCAAGGAAGGACCTACGAGCAGTACTTC
CDR3aa: CASSQGRTYEQYF

abundance: .
len: 15
v_gene: TRBV9
j_gene: TRBJ2-1
d_gene: .
CDR3nt: TGTGCCAGCAGCAGTACCCGTGAATTGGCCTCCGAGCAGTTCTTC
CDR3aa: CASSSTRELASEQFF

abundance: many
len: 13
v_gene: TRBV12-3/TRBV12-4
j_gene: TRBJ2-3
d_gene: TRBD1
CDR3nt: TGTGCCAGCAGCCCCTACAGGGGAGATACGCAGTATTTT
CDR3aa: CASSPYRGDTQYF

abundance: many
len: 15
v_gene: TRBV6-1
j_gene: TRBJ2-7
d_gene: TRBD2
CDR3nt: TGTGCCAGCAGTGCACTAGCGGGAGGGGGCTACGAGCAGTACTTC
CDR3aa: CASSALAGGGYEQYF

abundance: many
len: 15
v_gene: TRBV11-1
j_gene: TRBJ2-1
d_gene: .
CDR3nt: TGTGCCAGCAGCTTAGCCCGGACAGAATACAATGAGCAGTTCTTC
CDR3aa: CASSLARTEYNEQFF

abundance: .
len: 15
v_gene: TRBV20-1
j_gene: TRBJ1-5
d_gene: .
CDR3nt: TGCAGTGCTAGAGTTGCTGGGACGGTGGGCATTGGCCAGCATTTT
CDR3aa: CSARVAGTVGIGQHF

abundance: many
len: 15
v_gene: TRBV2
j_gene: TRBJ2-5
d_gene: .
CDR3nt: TGTGCCAGCAGTGGTACCCTATTTTCTGGAGAGACCCAGTACTTC
CDR3aa: CASSGTLFSGETQYF

abundance: many
len: 16
v_gene: TRBV20-1
j_gene: TRBJ1-2
d_gene: .
CDR3nt: TGCAGTGCTAGAGCTGGGGGGGCTACAGGGTCCTATGGCTACACCTTC
CDR3aa: CSARAGGATGSYGYTF

abundance: many
len: 16
v_gene: TRBV29-1
j_gene: TRBJ2-7
d_gene: TRBD2
CDR3nt: TGCAGCGCTACTGGATACGGGACTAGCGGCTCCTACGAGCAGTACTTC
CDR3aa: CSATGYGTSGSYEQYF

abundance: few
len: 14
v_gene: TRBV30
j_gene: TRBJ2-3
d_gene: .
CDR3nt: TGTGCCTGGGGCACTAGGTACCCCTTGGATACGCAGTATTTT
CDR3aa: CAWGTRYPLDTQYF

abundance: many
len: 12
v_gene: TRBV14
j_gene: TRBJ1-1
d_gene: .
CDR3nt: TGTGCCAGCAGCCAATTACGGGACGAAGCTTTCTTT
CDR3aa: CASSQLRDEAFF

abundance: many
len: 15
v_gene: TRBV5-1
j_gene: TRBJ2-7
d_gene: .
CDR3nt: TGCGCCAGCAGCTTGTATGAGGGGAGGACCTACGAGCAGTACTTC
CDR3aa: CASSLYEGRTYEQYF

abundance: .
len: 17
v_gene: TRBV5-1
j_gene: TRBJ2-5
d_gene: TRBD2
CDR3nt: TGCGCCAGCAGCCAGGGACTAGCGGGACATGGTCAAGAGACCCAGTACTTC
CDR3aa: CASSQGLAGHGQETQYF

abundance: many
len: 11
v_gene: TRBV10-3
j_gene: TRBJ2-7
d_gene: .
CDR3nt: TGTGCCATCAGTGAGTCGAGGCAGAAGTACTTC
CDR3aa: CAISESRQKYF

abundance: many
len: 16
v_gene: TRBV19
j_gene: TRBJ2-1
d_gene: TRBD2
CDR3nt: TGTGCCAGTAGTTCCCTCGGGGCTAGCGGACACAATGAGCAGTTCTTC
CDR3aa: CASSSLGASGHNEQFF

abundance: many
len: 13
v_gene: TRBV12-3/TRBV12-4
j_gene: TRBJ1-6
d_gene: .
CDR3nt: TGTGCCAGCAGTCCTTATCTTGGGTCACCCCTCCACTTT
CDR3aa: CASSPYLGSPLHF

abundance: many
len: 14
v_gene: TRBV7-6
j_gene: TRBJ2-5
d_gene: .
CDR3nt: TGTGCCAGCGAACAGGGACACGGGCAAGAGACCCAGTACTTC
CDR3aa: CASEQGHGQETQYF

abundance: many
len: 15
v_gene: TRBV7-2
j_gene: TRBJ2-3
d_gene: .
CDR3nt: TGTGCCAGCAGCTTAGGCGGGACTAGCACAGATACGCAGTATTTT
CDR3aa: CASSLGGTSTDTQYF

abundance: many
len: 15
v_gene: TRBV30
j_gene: TRBJ1-2
d_gene: TRBD1
CDR3nt: TGTGCCTGGAGTTTGAACCGACAGGGAAGCGGTGGCTACACCTTC
CDR3aa: CAWSLNRQGSGGYTF

abundance: .
len: 16
v_gene: TRBV20-1
j_gene: TRBJ1-2
d_gene: .
CDR3nt: TGCAGTGCTAGAGAGCCGGGGACTAGGGATGACTATGGCTACACCTTC
CDR3aa: CSAREPGTRDDYGYTF

abundance: many
len: 12
v_gene: TRBV7-9
j_gene: TRBJ2-7
d_gene: .
CDR3nt: TGTGCCAGCAGCTTGGGGGTCTACGAGCAGTACTTC
CDR3aa: CASSLGVYEQYF

abundance: many
len: 14
v_gene: TRBV3-1
j_gene: TRBJ2-3
d_gene: .
CDR3nt: TGTGCCAGCAGCCAAGGATCTGGCACAGATACGCAGTATTTT
CDR3aa: CASSQGSGTDTQYF

abundance: many
len: 14
v_gene: TRBV6-1
j_gene: TRBJ2-5
d_gene: .
CDR3nt: TGTGCCAGCAGTGAGAGGTCAGACCAAGAGACCCAGTACTTC
CDR3aa: CASSERSDQETQYF

abundance: many
len: 15
v_gene: TRBV5-1
j_gene: TRBJ1-2
d_gene: .
CDR3nt: TGCGCCAGCAGCCCCGGCGGGGGGGCTTACTATGGCTACACCTTC
CDR3aa: CASSPGGGAYYGYTF

abundance: many
len: 15
v_gene: TRBV2
j_gene: TRBJ2-3
d_gene: TRBD2
CDR3nt: TGTGCCAGCAGTACGGGACTAGCGAGCACAGATACGCAGTATTTT
CDR3aa: CASSTGLASTDTQYF

abundance: many
len: 15
v_gene: TRBV19
j_gene: TRBJ2-6
d_gene: .
CDR3nt: TGTGCCAGTAGTATTTACTCCTCTGGGGCCAACGTCCTGACTTTC
CDR3aa: CASSIYSSGANVLTF

abundance: many
len: 17
v_gene: TRBV5-1
j_gene: TRBJ1-1
d_gene: TRBD1
CDR3nt: TGCGCCAGCAGGGACGGACAGGGGGTTTCCTCGAACACTGAAGCTTTCTTT
CDR3aa: CASRDGQGVSSNTEAFF

abundance: .
len: 13
v_gene: TRBV28
j_gene: TRBJ1-2
d_gene: .
CDR3nt: TGTGCCAGCAGGATCCCAGGGACCTATGGCTACACCTTC
CDR3aa: CASRIPGTYGYTF

abundance: many
len: 13
v_gene: TRBV11-1
j_gene: TRBJ2-7
d_gene: TRBD2
CDR3nt: TGTGCCAGCAGCCTAGGGACTAGCTACGAGCAGTACTTC
CDR3aa: CASSLGTSYEQYF

abundance: many
len: 13
v_gene: TRBV6-1
j_gene: TRBJ2-7
d_gene: TRBD1
CDR3nt: TGTGCCAGCAGTGATAACAGGGGATACGAGCAGTACTTC
CDR3aa: CASSDNRGYEQYF

abundance: few
len: 17
v_gene: TRBV9
j_gene: TRBJ2-4
d_gene: .
CDR3nt: TGTGCCAGCGGCGTAGACTTGGCGGCAGGGCCCAAAAACATTCAGTACTTC
CDR3aa: CASGVDLAAGPKNIQYF

abundance: few
len: 15
v_gene: TRBV2
j_gene: TRBJ1-4
d_gene: .
CDR3nt: TGTGCCAGCAGTTCCACGACCTCGGGTAGGGAAAAACTGTTTTTT
CDR3aa: CASSSTTSGREKLFF